Following are 25 T cell receptor beta chains from one sample sequenced in a study of a mutant IDH1 vaccine in newly diagnosed glioma. TCRdb's copy holds only in-frame clones and misses some; the assay was immunoSEQ multiplex PCR. The sample shows 35,000 to 45,000 clones, around 89% of them seen only once. Specified time point: week 35, safety follow-up. A single vaccine dose contained 300 ug of mutant IDH1 20-mer peptide, and topical imiquimod was used with it. These receptors have no known antigen. The input for sequencing was PBMCs, taken from a glioma patient whose treatment included an IDH1 peptide vaccine. The origin of the receptors is a man aged 40-49 years with glioma.

The V gene is TRBV6-6, the J gene TRBJ2-1, with D unclear. The germline V gene has CDR1 MNHNY and CDR2 SVGAGI (reference sequence). V dropped 6 bases and J dropped 0 bases, with 9 bases sitting between them. The CDR3 spans 14 residues. Written as DNA, the CDR3 is TGTGCCAGCAGCCCGACCTCCTCCTACAATGAGCAGTTCTTC. Protein sequence: CASSPTSSYNEQFF.

The V and J genes are TRBV28 and TRBJ1-2; D is unclear. The CDR3 spans 14 residues. V dropped 1 base and J dropped 4 bases, with 10 bases sitting between them. Germline loops: CDR1 MDHEN, CDR2 SYDVKM. The CDR3 coding sequence is TGTGCCAGCAGTTTATACGTGACGACCTATGGCTACACCTTC. The encoded protein is CASSLYVTTYGYTF.

The J gene is TRBJ1-2, the V gene TRBV19; D is unclear. The V and J ends lost 7 bases and 2 bases respectively, with 17 bases between them. Per the germline V gene, CDR1 is LNHDA and CDR2 is SQIVND (reference sequence). The CDR3 has 15 amino acids. CDR3 sequence reads: CASTPPTIKNYGYTF. Here the CDR3 DNA reads TGTGCCAGTACTCCACCCACTATAAAAAACTATGGCTACACCTTC.

This clone was seen a handful of times. The chain is built from TRBV19 and TRBJ2-5; D is perhaps TRBD2 (6 bases). V dropped 6 bases and J dropped 5 bases, with 13 bases sitting between them. Germline CDR1 LNHDA, CDR2 SQIVND (reference sequence). CDR3 length equals 13 residues. CDR3 loop: CASRTPAGETQYF. CDR3 nucleotide sequence: TGTGCCAGTAGGACCCCTGCGGGGGAGACCCAGTACTTC. The full variable domain, rest sourced from reference TRBV19 and TRBJ2-5, is DGGITQSPKYLFRKEGQNVTLSCEQNLNHDAMYWYRQDPGQGLRLIYYSQIVNDFQKGDIAEGYSVSREKKESFPLTVTSAQKNPTAFYLCASRTPAGETQYFGPGTRLLVL.

The chain has TRBV6-6 and TRBJ1-1, with 9 bases identical to TRBD1. The junction had 12 bases not matched to a gene; V was cut back by 4 bases and J by 6 bases. The CDR3 runs 16 residues. In germline, CDR1 is MNHNY, CDR2 SVGAGI (reference sequence). The CDR3 coding sequence is TGTGCCAGCAGTTCCATAAATGGACAGGGGACTCCTGAAGCTTTCTTT. Residues: CASSSINGQGTPEAFF.

The chain uses TRBV5-4 and TRBJ2-3; 7 positions match TRBD1. The V segment lost 3 bases and the J segment 2 bases; nucleotides outside the gene matches: 6. CDR3 size: 15 residues. Germline V gene data show CDR1 as SGHNT and CDR2 as YYREEE (reference sequence). CDR3 region: CASSSDRHPTDTQYF. The CDR3 DNA sequence: TGTGCCAGCAGCTCGGACAGGCACCCCACAGATACGCAGTATTTT.

The rearrangement joins TRBV9 to TRBJ1-2; 11 bases line up with TRBD1. Germline V gives CDR1 SGDLS, CDR2 YYNGEE. V trimming: 3 bases; J trimming: 0 bases; junction bases outside the gene matches: 4. The CDR3 runs to 16 residues. The DNA for the CDR3 is TGTGCCAGCAGCGGGGACAGGGGGTTCTCTAACTATGGCTACACCTTC. It codes for CASSGDRGFSNYGYTF.

Regarding this clone: The germline gene is not matched at one end of the junction; a read error may be the cause. This chain links TRBV28 with TRBJ1-2, with 8 bases identical to TRBD1. This CDR3 has 14 amino acids. The germline gives CDR1 MDHEN, CDR2 SYDVKM. For the CDR3, the DNA is TGTGCCAGCAGTTCCCCGGGACAGGCCCCAAGATTGAGCTTC. Amino acid sequence: CASSSPGQAPRLSF.

This clone has only a few counts. V is TRBV28 and J is TRBJ2-6, with 8 bases that match TRBD2. The length of the CDR3 is 18 residues. Germline V gene lookup returns CDR1 MDHEN and CDR2 SYDVKM. Unmatched junction bases numbered 12, after V lost 4 bases and J lost 4 bases. This CDR3 is CASSSRGTRYSGANVLTF. The CDR3 DNA follows: TGTGCCAGCAGTTCAAGAGGGACTAGATATTCAGGGGCCAACGTCCTGACTTTC. The full variable domain, completed using reference TRBV28 and TRBJ2-6, is DVKVTQSSRYLVKRTGEKVFLECVQDMDHENMFWYRQDPGLGLRLIYFSYDVKMKEKGDIPEGYSVSREKKERFSLILESASTNQTSMYLCASSSRGTRYSGANVLTFGAGSRLTVL.

The rearrangement links TRBV6-1 to TRBJ1-4, with 10 bases matching TRBD1. The V gene end was trimmed by 8 bases and the J gene end by 7 bases; junction bases not matched to a gene: 10. The V gene's germline CDR1 is MNHNS and CDR2 SASEGT. The CDR3 spans 15 residues. CDR3 region: CASGEGGTGAEKLFF. The CDR3 DNA sequence: TGTGCCAGCGGGGAAGGGGGGACAGGGGCTGAAAAACTGTTTTTT.

The rearrangement uses TRBV2 and TRBJ2-3, with 12 nucleotides matching TRBD2. Germline trimming cut 5 bases from V and 4 bases from J; bases unmatched to any gene: 4. The CDR3 spans 15 residues. CDR1 and CDR2 from the germline V gene are SNHLY and FYNNEI. The CDR3 region is CASSRLAGAADTQYF. For the CDR3, the DNA is TGTGCCAGCAGTCGACTAGCGGGGGCGGCAGATACGCAGTATTTT.

The chain combines TRBV4-1 with TRBJ1-1; D is perhaps TRBD1 (5 bases). This CDR3 has 16 amino acids. The V and J ends lost 8 bases and 1 base respectively, with 20 bases between them. Germline lookup yields CDR1 MGHRA and CDR2 YSYEKL. CDR3 DNA: TGCGCCAGCGCCCACACCGTAGGGGAGACGAACACTGAAGCTTTCTTT. This gives the protein CASAHTVGETNTEAFF.

The chain carries TRBV7-7 and TRBJ2-1; 7 nucleotides agree with TRBD2. The germline V gene has CDR1 SSHAT and CDR2 FNYEAQ (reference sequence). The CDR3 has 15 residues. V was pared by 0 bases and J by 9 bases, with 8 bases of the junction left unmatched. The CDR3: CASSLAYASGSEQFF. DNA of the CDR3: TGTGCCAGCAGCTTAGCGTATGCTAGCGGCAGTGAGCAGTTCTTC.

The DNA of the CDR3 is TGTGCCAGCAGCTTAGATCATGGCAGGTCTAACTATGGCTACACCTTC. Its translation: CASSLDHGRSNYGYTF. This chain joins TRBV11-2 and TRBJ1-2; D unclear. The CDR3 sequence is 16 residues long. The V and J ends lost 0 bases and 0 bases respectively, with 11 bases between them. Per germline, CDR1 SGHAT and CDR2 FQNNGV.

This chain connects TRBV28 to TRBJ2-3, with TRBD2 matching over 7 bases. Per the germline V gene, CDR1 is MDHEN and CDR2 is SYDVKM. This CDR3 comprises 18 residues. Losses at the gene ends were 2 bases for V and 2 bases for J; bases not matched to a gene: 13. CDR3 amino acids: CASSLSRETSYLTDTQYF. The CDR3 DNA sequence: TGTGCCAGCAGTTTAAGTCGTGAGACTAGCTACCTCACAGATACGCAGTATTTT.

The chain couples TRBV11-2 to TRBJ1-6; perhaps TRBD1 as D (6 bases). Germline lookup yields CDR1 SGHAT and CDR2 FQNNGV. The CDR3 extends over 14 amino acids. Trimming pared 4 bases from V and 8 bases from J, leaving 12 bases between. The CDR3 is CASSSTAGDSPLHF. The CDR3 DNA follows: TGTGCCAGCAGCTCCACGGCAGGGGATTCACCCCTCCACTTT.

The table lists this clone with a count of one. CDR3 residues: CASSTGTGEAGNTIYF. DNA of the CDR3: TGTGCCAGCAGCACAGGGACAGGGGAGGCTGGAAACACCATATATTTT. The gene calls are TRBV13 and TRBJ1-3; 10 bases agree with TRBD1. V lost 5 bases and J lost 2; bases outside the gene matches: 6. The CDR3 consists of 16 residues. Germline V gene data show CDR1 as PRHDT and CDR2 as FYEKMQ (reference sequence). The variable domain in full, completed from reference TRBV13 and TRBJ1-3, reads AAGVIQSPRHLIKEKRETATLKCYPIPRHDTVYWYQQGPGQDPQFLISFYEKMQSDKGSIPDRFSAQQFSDYHSELNMSSLELGDSALYFCASSTGTGEAGNTIYFGEGSWLTVV.

CDR3 in DNA: TGCGCCAGCAGCACCGCCTTTATCGGAGAGCAGTTCTTC. Protein sequence: CASSTAFIGEQFF. The chain has TRBV5-1 and TRBJ2-1, with D hard to call. V was trimmed by 4 bases and J by 10 bases, leaving 15 bases between them. The CDR3 is 13 amino acids. CDR1 is SGHRS, CDR2 YFSETQ, per germline.

The chain combines TRBV18 with TRBJ2-3; D gene ambiguous. The germline gives CDR1 KGHSH, CDR2 LQKENI. This CDR3 comprises 13 residues. Trimming left V 4 bases short and J 1 base short, with 6 bases between. CDR3 protein: CASSRDRTDTQYF. The CDR3 DNA is TGTGCCAGCTCACGAGACCGCACAGATACGCAGTATTTT.

V gene TRBV6-5 combines with J gene TRBJ2-7, with D maybe TRBD1 (6 bases). The CDR3 covers 14 residues. CDR1 and CDR2 (germline): MNHEY, SVGAGI. The CDR3, as DNA: TGTGCCAGTCAGAATCTTAATCAACAGGGTGAAGAAATAGTG. Its translation is CASQNLNQQGEEIV.

This chain connects TRBV4-3 to TRBJ2-6, with TRBD1 as a possible D gene (6 bases). V dropped 0 bases and J dropped 0 bases, with 6 bases sitting between them. Germline V gene sequence: CDR1 LGHNA, CDR2 YSLEER. This CDR3 comprises 16 residues. This CDR3 is CASSQEGGSGANVLTF. In DNA, the CDR3 is TGCGCCAGCAGCCAAGAAGGGGGCTCTGGGGCCAACGTCCTGACTTTC.

The rearrangement joins TRBV19 to TRBJ1-1, with TRBD1 matching 7 bases. Trimming took 7 bases from V and 0 from J; bases not matched to a gene: 2. The length of the CDR3 is 13 residues. Per germline, CDR1 LNHDA and CDR2 SQIVND (reference sequence). CDR3 nucleotides: TGTGCCAGTACGGACAGGATGAACACTGAAGCTTTCTTT. Its protein is CASTDRMNTEAFF. The full variable domain, with the rest looked up from reference TRBV19 and TRBJ1-1, is DGGITQSPKYLFRKEGQNVTLSCEQNLNHDAMYWYRQDPGQGLRLIYYSQIVNDFQKGDIAEGYSVSREKKESFPLTVTSAQKNPTAFYLCASTDRMNTEAFFGQGTRLTVV.

This sequence joins TRBV7-6 and TRBJ2-3; D call uncertain. The CDR3 has 15 amino acids. Deletions cut 4 bases from V and 5 bases from J, with 16 bases between. Germline values: CDR1 SGHVS, CDR2 FNYEAQ. The CDR3: CASSSPPWGVDTQYF. The DNA for the CDR3 is TGTGCCAGCAGCTCCCCGCCTTGGGGTGTAGATACGCAGTATTTT.

The DNA for the CDR3 is TGTGCCAGTAGTTTGCGTAGAGGACAGGGACGTGAAAAACTGTTTTTT. Amino acid sequence: CASSLRRGQGREKLFF. The genes are TRBV19 and TRBJ1-4; 8 bases match TRBD1. The CDR3 consists of 16 residues. With 5 bases clipped from V and 7 bases from J, the junction kept 12 bases outside the gene matches. Germline V gene sequence: CDR1 LNHDA, CDR2 SQIVND (reference sequence).

The V and J genes are TRBV2 and TRBJ1-6, with unresolved D. The CDR3 covers 16 residues. The ends were cut back, 2 bases at V and 6 bases at J, with 14 bases in the middle. Germline loops: CDR1 SNHLY, CDR2 FYNNEI. The CDR3 DNA follows: TGTGCCAGCAGTGAACGGGAAAACGGGCGTAATTCACCCCTCCACTTT. It encodes CASSERENGRNSPLHF.